What follows are 30 T cell receptor beta chains derived from one specimen sequenced in a study of T-cell reconstitution after alpha-beta-depleted transplantation in children. Preparation of the TCRbeta library used unique molecular identifiers. In TCRdb, the PCR reads were re-called with MiXCR into one record per CDR3 protein. In the table there are some 300,000 distinct CDR3 sequences, over 9% of which are singletons. The specimen was PBMCs, collected before TCRalphabeta/CD19-depleted stem cell transplant. The receptor set was obtained from a boy under two years old with acute myeloid leukemia, due to receive a stem cell transplant.

Ten or more counts support this clonotype. The chain joins TRBV9 to TRBJ2-2, with D tentatively TRBD2 (5 bases). The CDR3 contains 15 residues. From germline, CDR1 is SGDLS and CDR2 YYNGEE. V lost 3 bases and J lost 1, with 10 bases in between. This CDR3 reads CASSALLVNTGELFF. In DNA form, the CDR3 reads TGTGCCAGCAGCGCTTTACTAGTGAACACCGGGGAGCTGTTTTTT.

The chain joins TRBV4-2 to TRBJ2-1, with D possibly TRBD2 on 6 matching bases. V dropped 1 base and J dropped 3 bases, with 16 bases sitting between them. The CDR3 consists of 17 residues. The germline V gene has CDR1 LGHNA and CDR2 YNFKEQ. In DNA, the CDR3 is TGTGCCAGCAGCCAAGGGGGAGGAGTCGGGGGCTACAATGAGCAGTTCTTC. Translating it yields CASSQGGGVGGYNEQFF.

Many counts were recorded for this clonotype. V gene TRBV7-2 combines with J gene TRBJ1-3, with unresolved D. The germline V gene encodes CDR1 SGHTA and CDR2 FQGNSA. V was clipped by 1 base and J by 4 bases, with 5 bases between them. This CDR3 has 13 residues. CDR3 loop: CASSLGPGNTIYF. CDR3 DNA sequence: TGTGCCAGCAGCTTAGGTCCGGGAAACACCATATATTTT.

This clonotype appeared a few times. V and J are TRBV12-5 and TRBJ2-3, with D possibly being TRBD1 or TRBD2 (5 bases each). Germline CDR1 LGHNT, CDR2 FRNRAP. The CDR3 loop spans 15 amino acids. V was shortened by 3 bases and J by 0 bases, with 10 bases between the two germline ends. The CDR3 is CASGFGAASTDTQYF. The CDR3 DNA sequence: TGTGCTAGTGGTTTCGGGGCTGCTAGCACAGATACGCAGTATTTT. Full variable domain (rest looked up from reference TRBV12-5 and TRBJ2-3): DARVTQTPRHKVTEMGQEVTMRCQPILGHNTVFWYRQTMMQGLELLAYFRNRAPLDDSGMPKDRFSAEMPDATLATLKIQPSEPRDSAVYFCASGFGAASTDTQYFGPGTRLTVL.

This clonotype was counted many times. At one of its ends the junction is not consistent with the germline gene, which may arise from a read error. The chain carries TRBV7-2 and TRBJ2-4; 8 bases fit TRBD1. In germline, CDR1 is SGHTA, CDR2 FQGNSA. The CDR3 is 14 amino acids. CDR3: CASSPGGEKTIQYF. CDR3 bases: TGTGCCAGCAGCCCAGGGGGCGAAAAAACCATTCAGTACTTC. The full variable domain, in which reference TRBV7-2 and TRBJ2-4 provide the parts outside the CDR3, is GAGVSQSPSNKVTEKGKDVELRCDPISGHTALYWYRQSLGQGLEFLIYFQGNSAPDKSGLPSDRFSAERTGGSVSTLTIQRTQQEDSAVYLCASSPGGEKTIQYFGAGTRLSVL.

The genes are TRBV7-2 and TRBJ2-1, with 10 nucleotides matching TRBD2. Germline lookup yields CDR1 SGHTA and CDR2 FQGNSA. The CDR3 runs to 18 residues. Trimming cost V 5 bases and J 4 bases; bases outside gene matches: 14. The CDR3 reads CASSELGSGRAGYNEQFF. As DNA, the CDR3 is TGTGCCAGCAGCGAGCTAGGGAGCGGGAGGGCGGGGTACAATGAGCAGTTCTTC.

The sample holds a few counts of this clonotype. The chain has TRBV9 and TRBJ2-3, with unresolved D. CDR1 SGDLS and CDR2 YYNGEE come from the germline V gene. The V end lost 4 bases, the J end lost 6 bases, and 6 bases lay between the germline ends. CDR3 length equals 11 residues. The DNA of the CDR3 is TGTGCCAGCAGCACATCCGATACGCAGTATTTT. Encoded protein: CASSTSDTQYF.

This clonotype was detected once. This sequence joins TRBV5-4 and TRBJ2-7, with D maybe TRBD2 (6 bases). The CDR3 has 14 amino acids. Trimming left V 6 bases short and J 5 bases short, with 18 bases between. Per the germline V gene, CDR1 is SGHNT and CDR2 is YYREEE (reference sequence). The CDR3 DNA follows: TGTGCCAGCACCTCGGGCCGACTAGGGAACGAGCAGTACTTC. Its translation is CASTSGRLGNEQYF. Filled out from reference TRBV5-4 and TRBJ2-7, the complete variable domain reads ETGVTQSPTHLIKTRGQQVTLRCSSQSGHNTVSWYQQALGQGPQFIFQYYREEENGRGNFPPRFSGLQFPNYSSELNVNALELDDSALYLCASTSGRLGNEQYFGPGTRLTVT.

This clonotype was recorded many times. The genes are TRBV20-1 and TRBJ2-3, with 10 bases fitting TRBD2. This CDR3 spans 14 amino acids. The germline CDR1 and CDR2 sequences are DFQATT and SNEGSKA (reference sequence). The J segment lost 4 bases and the V segment lost 6 bases, leaving 7 bases of the junction unmatched. The CDR3 DNA reads as TGCAGTGCCCCAGGAGCGGGAGGGGCAGATACGCAGTATTTT. Its protein product is CSAPGAGGADTQYF.

This clonotype occurred a few times. The rearrangement uses TRBV7-2 and TRBJ1-2; D gene unclear. Trimming left V 4 bases short and J 8 bases short, with 11 bases between. Per germline, CDR1 SGHTA and CDR2 FQGNSA. This CDR3 comprises 12 residues. The chain's CDR3 is CASSSLINGYTF. The CDR3, as DNA: TGTGCCAGCAGCTCCCTCATAAACGGCTACACCTTC. The full variable domain, completed using reference TRBV7-2 and TRBJ1-2, is GAGVSQSPSNKVTEKGKDVELRCDPISGHTALYWYRQSLGQGLEFLIYFQGNSAPDKSGLPSDRFSAERTGGSVSTLTIQRTQQEDSAVYLCASSSLINGYTFGSGTRLTVV.

This clonotype was found many times. This chain connects TRBV29-1 to TRBJ2-3, with 7 bases aligning to TRBD1. In germline, CDR1 is SQVTM, CDR2 ANQGSEA. V was clipped by 7 bases and J by 2 bases; unmatched bases: 3. The CDR3 runs 12 residues. The CDR3 loop reads CSGGQITDTQYF. In nucleotides, the CDR3 is TGCAGCGGGGGACAGATCACAGATACGCAGTATTTT.

The V and J genes are TRBV7-2 and TRBJ2-1; 7 nucleotides align to TRBD2. With 5 bases clipped from V and 5 bases from J, the junction kept 6 bases outside the gene matches. CDR1 and CDR2 from the germline V gene are SGHTA and FQGNSA. The CDR3 runs to 14 residues. CDR3 nucleotide sequence: TGTGCCAGCAGCCGCGGGGGTTCTGACAATGAGCAGTTCTTC. Translated, it gives CASSRGGSDNEQFF.

There are many counts of this clonotype. The rearrangement links TRBV28 to TRBJ2-4; 9 nucleotides agree with TRBD1. This CDR3 region has 19 residues. The trim removed 5 bases at V and 3 bases at J, leaving 17 bases unmatched. Per the germline V gene, CDR1 is MDHEN and CDR2 is SYDVKM. The chain's CDR3 is CASSLSFRDRVLDKNIQYF. DNA for the CDR3: TGTGCCAGCAGTCTTTCCTTCCGGGACAGGGTGTTAGACAAAAACATTCAGTACTTC.

Many counts were recorded for this clonotype. The V call is TRBV3-1, the J call TRBJ2-7, with D perhaps being TRBD1 or TRBD2 (5 bases each). V shed 3 bases and J shed 2 bases, with 11 bases lying between them. The CDR3 loop spans 14 amino acids. Germline V gene data show CDR1 as LGHDT and CDR2 as YNNKEL (reference sequence). The CDR3 reads CASSQGRAPYEQYF. Written as DNA, the CDR3 is TGTGCCAGCAGCCAGGGACGGGCCCCCTACGAGCAGTACTTC.

The table lists this clonotype with many counts. The chain employs TRBV6-5 and TRBJ2-5, with D unclear. CDR1 is MNHEY, CDR2 SVGAGI, per germline. The CDR3 length is 13 residues. The V end lost 2 bases, the J end lost 3 bases, and 7 bases lay between the germline ends. The CDR3 region is CASSYALEETQYF. The CDR3 nucleotides are TGTGCCAGCAGTTACGCCCTGGAAGAGACCCAGTACTTC.

This clonotype was seen more than once but under ten times. The chain carries TRBV9 and TRBJ2-7, with D unclear. The CDR3 extends over 14 amino acids. Germline CDR1 reads SGDLS; CDR2 reads YYNGEE. Deletions cut 0 bases from V and 5 bases from J, with 12 bases between. CDR3 amino acids: CASSVGRVWDEQYF. The DNA of the CDR3 is TGTGCCAGCAGCGTAGGAAGGGTATGGGACGAGCAGTACTTC.

The chain employs TRBV24-1 and TRBJ2-2; weak D call: TRBD1 (6 bases). The V and J ends lost 1 base and 6 bases respectively, with 8 bases between them. The CDR3 spans 14 residues. Germline CDR1 KGHDR, CDR2 SFDVKD. The CDR3 nucleotides read TGTGCCACCAGTGATTTCGGACAGCCCGGGGAGCTGTTTTTT. Translating it yields CATSDFGQPGELFF.

This clonotype came up many times. This chain joins TRBV29-1 and TRBJ2-5; D is unresolved. CDR1 SQVTM and CDR2 ANQGSEA come from the germline V gene. Trimming left V 2 bases short and J 1 base short, with 14 bases between. CDR3 size: 15 residues. The CDR3 sequence: CSVEPSSGPQETQYF. In DNA, the CDR3 is TGCAGCGTTGAACCGAGCTCCGGGCCCCAAGAGACCCAGTACTTC.

This clonotype was counted only a few times. The V call is TRBV20-1, the J call TRBJ1-2; D may be TRBD1 (5 bases). In germline, CDR1 is DFQATT, CDR2 SNEGSKA (reference sequence). The CDR3 runs 17 residues. Trimming removed 0 bases at V and 4 bases at J, with 21 bases between. The DNA for the CDR3 is TGCAGTGCTAGAGACCCCAACGGCAGGGAACCCGGCTATGGCTACACCTTC. Its translation: CSARDPNGREPGYGYTF.

This clonotype was seen at least ten times. The V call is TRBV2, the J call TRBJ1-1, with D possibly being TRBD1 (5 bases). The V end lost 7 bases, the J end lost 2 bases, and 14 bases lay between the germline ends. CDR1 is SNHLY and CDR2 is FYNNEI in the germline V gene. This CDR3 region has 14 residues. The CDR3 region has the DNA TGTGCCAGCACCGCAGGGCCGGCTAACACTGAAGCTTTCTTT. It encodes CASTAGPANTEAFF.

This clonotype was observed many times. The rearrangement links TRBV7-7 to TRBJ2-5, with TRBD2 as a possible D gene (5 bases). V lost 2 bases and J 0 bases, leaving 10 bases between the germline ends. The length of the CDR3 is 15 residues. From germline, CDR1 is SSHAT and CDR2 FNYEAQ (reference sequence). The CDR3 reads CASSLWGVNQETQYF. DNA for the CDR3: TGTGCCAGCAGCTTATGGGGAGTGAACCAAGAGACCCAGTACTTC.

This clonotype was found many times. The rearrangement joins TRBV27 to TRBJ2-3; D gene unclear. Germline V gives CDR1 MNHEY, CDR2 SMNVEV (reference sequence). The germline V and J ends were trimmed by 7 bases and 2 bases, with 13 bases remaining between them. The CDR3 runs 14 residues. The CDR3 DNA is TGTGCCAGCACCCTTAACCATTTCACAGATACGCAGTATTTT. Its protein is CASTLNHFTDTQYF.

This clonotype showed up many times. J is TRBJ1-5 and V is TRBV5-5; the match to TRBD1 covers 11 bases. The germline V gene has CDR1 SGHKS and CDR2 YYEKEE (reference sequence). V dropped 4 bases and J dropped 6; count of bases not matched to a gene: 9. The CDR3 contains 16 residues. CDR3 DNA sequence: TGTGCCAGCAGCCCGGGGGACAGGGGGAAATCTCAGCCCCAGCATTTT. Residues: CASSPGDRGKSQPQHF.

This clonotype showed up many times. This chain uses TRBV2 with TRBJ2-1; TRBD2 agrees at 9 bases. V was clipped by 3 bases and J by 2 bases; unmatched bases: 2. Germline V gene data show CDR1 as SNHLY and CDR2 as FYNNEI. This CDR3 comprises 15 residues. CDR3 loop: CASSDERGAYNEQFF. The CDR3 DNA reads as TGTGCCAGCAGTGACGAGCGGGGGGCCTACAATGAGCAGTTCTTC. Looking up the rest from reference TRBV2 and TRBJ2-1 gives the full variable domain: EPEVTQTPSHQVTQMGQEVILRCVPISNHLYFYWYRQILGQKVEFLVSFYNNEISEKSEIFDDQFSVERPDGSNFTLKIRSTKLEDSAMYFCASSDERGAYNEQFFGPGTRLTVL.

This clonotype was counted many times. The J gene is TRBJ2-3, the V gene TRBV24-1; tentative D call: TRBD1 (6 bases). CDR3 size: 19 residues. Trimming took 0 bases from V and 4 from J, leaving 22 bases between them. Germline lookup yields CDR1 KGHDR and CDR2 SFDVKD. The CDR3 loop is CATSDLQRIGQFLADTQYF. The CDR3 DNA follows: TGTGCCACCAGTGATTTGCAGCGAATCGGACAGTTCCTCGCAGATACGCAGTATTTT.

The sample holds many counts of this clonotype. The chain couples TRBV20-1 to TRBJ1-5; D is undetermined. Germline-derived CDR1 and CDR2 are DFQATT and SNEGSKA (reference sequence). V dropped 0 bases and J dropped 4 bases, with 10 bases sitting between them. This CDR3 has 14 residues. The CDR3 DNA reads TGCAGTGCTAGAGATCGTTTAGGGAATCAGCCCCAGCATTTT. Translated: CSARDRLGNQPQHF.

The chain joins TRBV5-1 to TRBJ2-2; unclear D gene. CDR3 size: 16 residues. The V gene's germline CDR1 is SGHRS and CDR2 YFSETQ. The V and J ends lost 0 bases and 7 bases respectively, with 16 bases between them. CDR3 in DNA: TGCGCCAGCAGCTTGGGTGCGGCAGGCACTGGCGGGGAGCTGTTTTTT. Its protein product is CASSLGAAGTGGELFF. The whole variable domain, filled in from reference TRBV5-1 and TRBJ2-2, reads KAGVTQTPRYLIKTRGQQVTLSCSPISGHRSVSWYQQTPGQGLQFLFEYFSETQRNKGNFPGRFSGRQFSNSRSEMNVSTLELGDSALYLCASSLGAAGTGGELFFGEGSRLTVL.

Ten or more counts support this clonotype. The rearrangement uses TRBV5-1 and TRBJ2-7; D not resolved. The germline CDR1 and CDR2 sequences are SGHRS and YFSETQ. The CDR3 contains 13 residues. With 5 bases removed from V and 5 bases from J, the gap between germline ends came to 14 bases. In DNA form, the CDR3 reads TGCGCCAGCAGACCCGTGGGGATGAACGAGCAGTACTTC. Its protein is CASRPVGMNEQYF.

Of note for this clonotype: A clone one base away is much larger, so this may be a read error. The chain joins TRBV7-2 to TRBJ2-4; D is tentatively TRBD1 or TRBD2 (6 bases each). CDR3 length equals 17 residues. CDR1 is SGHTA, CDR2 FQGNSA, per germline. Trimming took 3 bases from V and 0 from J, leaving 15 bases between them. Written as DNA, the CDR3 is TGTGCCAGCAGCTTGAGGTCAGGGGACTCAGCCAAAAACATTCAGTACTTC. Amino acid sequence: CASSLRSGDSAKNIQYF.

The table lists this clonotype with many counts. The rearrangement uses TRBV7-9 and TRBJ2-3; D uncertain. V was shortened by 8 bases and J by 0 bases, with 9 bases between the two germline ends. The CDR3 contains 13 residues. The germline gives CDR1 SEHNR, CDR2 FQNEAQ (reference sequence). Here the CDR3 reads CASRAGSTDTQYF. CDR3 sequence (DNA): TGTGCCAGCCGCGCAGGAAGCACAGATACGCAGTATTTT.